Described below is a single T cell receptor (beta chain) sequence and its context. The target antigen is unknown. Using RNA transcripts as the source, TCR beta CDR3 regions were amplified. HTBI primers were the set used in a first-round RT-PCR of the TCR CDR3. TCRdb re-derived calls from the multiplex PCR reads in MiXCR, one entry per CDR3 protein. The profile shows about 590,000 distinct CDR3 sequences, 15% to 19% of them singletons. This entry is derived from a study of T cells in Graves' hyperthyroidism and ophthalmopathy. For Graves' hyperthyroidism to be stable, ophthalmopathy could not progress within 18 months. Diagnoses were made from clinical symptoms, serum measures (thyroxine and TRAb), thyroid ultrasound and orbital computed tomography. Germline loops: CDR1 SQVTM, CDR2 ANQGSEA. The junction had 5 bases not matched to a gene; V was cut back by 3 bases and J by 6 bases. The length of the CDR3 is 14 residues.

Study-level findings and limits: From stable hyperthyroidism, ophthalmopathy was set apart by a 13 V-J model. Onset of ophthalmopathy came a median 6.5 months after the model predicted it.

The chain combines TRBV29-1 with TRBJ2-2, with 9 positions matching TRBD2. The specimen sequenced was blood. The clonotype originates from a woman aged 30 to 39 with Graves' hyperthyroidism. The CDR3 coding sequence is TGCAGCGTTGAGCGGGAGGGCCCCGCCGGGGAGCTGTTTTTT. Translated: CSVEREGPAGELFF.